The 22 T cell receptor beta chains below come from one sample, sequenced in a study of T cell responses to AZD1222 COVID-19 vaccine. TCRdb keeps only in-frame clones here, not all; method: immunoSEQ multiplex PCR. This table holds some 80,000 clones, roughly 88% found once. The sequencing used peripheral blood, collected on day 0 of AZD1222 vaccination. The receptors originated from an adult in good health.

The chain joins TRBV5-1 to TRBJ2-3; 8 bases are a match to TRBD2. The germline V gene has CDR1 SGHRS and CDR2 YFSETQ. Unmatched junction bases numbered 9, after V lost 3 bases and J lost 3 bases. The CDR3 has 16 residues. The DNA for the CDR3 is TGCGCCAGCAGCTATCGGGCGGGGGGCGCGACAGATACGCAGTATTTT. Amino acid sequence: CASSYRAGGATDTQYF.

J is TRBJ1-5 and V is TRBV19; 7 nucleotides match TRBD1. The germline V gene has CDR1 LNHDA and CDR2 SQIVND (reference sequence). Trimming removed 3 bases from V and 6 bases from J; junction bases left unmatched: 2. The CDR3 is 13 amino acids. This CDR3 reads CASSIRDSQPQHF. The CDR3, as DNA: TGTGCCAGTAGTATCCGGGACAGTCAGCCCCAGCATTTT.

The CDR3 region is CASTHPPQGFGAFF. As DNA, the CDR3 is TGTGCCAGCACTCATCCCCCGCAGGGGTTCGGAGCTTTCTTT. J is TRBJ1-1 and V is TRBV7-9, with a tentative D call TRBD1 (6 bases). V was clipped by 7 bases and J by 10 bases, with 22 bases between them. CDR3 size: 14 residues. CDR1 is SEHNR, CDR2 FQNEAQ, per germline (reference sequence).

The DNA of the CDR3 is TGTGCCTGGACCGGGGGGTGGGACACAGATACGCAGTATTTT. Residues: CAWTGGWDTDTQYF. The V call is TRBV30, the J call TRBJ2-3; TRBD2 aligns across 7 bases. CDR1 GTSNPN and CDR2 SVGIG come from the germline V gene (reference sequence). This CDR3 has 14 residues. Trimming cost V 4 bases and J 2 bases; bases outside gene matches: 6. Variable domain in full (rest from reference TRBV30 and TRBJ2-3): SQTIHQWPATLVQPVGSPLSLECTVEGTSNPNLYWYRQAAGRGLQLLFYSVGIGQISSEVPQNLSASRPQDRQFILSSKKLLLSDSGFYLCAWTGGWDTDTQYFGPGTRLTVL.

The J gene is TRBJ2-7, the V gene TRBV25-1, with unresolved D. Looked up from germline, CDR1 is MGHDK and CDR2 is SYGVNS. The CDR3 extends over 14 amino acids. V lost 8 bases and J lost 3, with 17 bases in between. CDR3 in DNA: TGTGCCAGCCTACTGAGGTACAGATGCTACGAGCAGTACTTC. It codes for CASLLRYRCYEQYF.

This sequence joins TRBV18 and TRBJ2-1; TRBD1 might be the D (6 bases). CDR3 size: 15 residues. Trimming stripped 6 bases from V and 7 bases from J, with 19 bases between. In germline, CDR1 is KGHSH, CDR2 LQKENI. The CDR3 spells CASSGGQLGGNEQFF. CDR3 DNA sequence: TGTGCCAGCTCGGGCGGACAGCTAGGGGGAAATGAGCAGTTCTTC.

The rearrangement uses TRBV18 and TRBJ1-2, with 8 positions matching TRBD1. The V and J ends lost 5 bases and 5 bases, in that order; junction bases with no gene match: 7. Looked up from germline, CDR1 is KGHSH and CDR2 is LQKENI. The CDR3 runs 14 residues. The CDR3 nucleotides are TGTGCCAGCTCATCGGACAGGGTTGGTTATGGCTACACCTTC. Its protein product is CASSSDRVGYGYTF.

The chain joins TRBV6-5 to TRBJ2-2; possibly TRBD1 for D (6 bases). The V gene's germline CDR1 is MNHEY and CDR2 SVGAGI. The ends were cut back, 2 bases at V and 6 bases at J, with 16 bases in the middle. The CDR3 has 16 amino acids. CDR3 loop: CASSYGRDTGSGELFF. The CDR3 DNA reads TGTGCCAGCAGTTACGGGCGAGACACAGGGTCCGGGGAGCTGTTTTTT.

The chain couples TRBV3-1 (or the pseudogene TRBV3-2) to TRBJ1-3; no definite D call. Trimming removed 1 base from V and 3 bases from J, with 13 bases in between. This CDR3 comprises 16 residues. CDR1 LGHDT and CDR2 YNNKEL come from the germline V gene (reference sequence). In DNA form, the CDR3 reads TGTGCCAGCAGCCAAGGGGGAGGAATTGGTGGAAACACCATATATTTT. It yields the protein CASSQGGGIGGNTIYF.

The chain employs TRBV10-1 and TRBJ2-1, with TRBD1 as a possible D gene (5 bases). Germline lookup yields CDR1 WNHNN and CDR2 SYGVQD (reference sequence). The CDR3 runs to 13 residues. CDR3 protein: CPRTRQGQSEQFF. The CDR3 DNA is TGCCCCCGCACTCGCCAGGGTCAAAGTGAGCAGTTCTTC.

This chain links TRBV19 with TRBJ1-6; TRBD1 matches 9 bases. The CDR3 runs to 14 residues. The germline V gene encodes CDR1 LNHDA and CDR2 SQIVND (reference sequence). V lost 6 bases and J lost 10; bases outside the gene matches: 7. CDR3 loop: CASSHRQGESPLHF. The CDR3 DNA follows: TGTGCCAGTAGCCACCGACAGGGGGAATCACCCCTCCACTTT. Based on the CDR3 plus reference TRBV19 and TRBJ1-6, the full variable domain is DGGITQSPKYLFRKEGQNVTLSCEQNLNHDAMYWYRQDPGQGLRLIYYSQIVNDFQKGDIAEGYSVSREKKESFPLTVTSAQKNPTAFYLCASSHRQGESPLHFGNGTRLTVT.

The chain joins TRBV2 to TRBJ2-7; possibly TRBD2 for D (6 bases). CDR1 is SNHLY, CDR2 FYNNEI, per germline. The V gene lost 4 bases and the J gene lost 2 bases, with 15 bases spanning the gap. CDR3 length: 15 amino acids. CDR3 sequence: CASSGGLLIPYEQYF. DNA for the CDR3: TGTGCCAGCAGTGGGGGACTCCTCATCCCCTACGAGCAGTACTTC. The full variable domain, with the rest looked up from reference TRBV2 and TRBJ2-7, is EPEVTQTPSHQVTQMGQEVILRCVPISNHLYFYWYRQILGQKVEFLVSFYNNEISEKSEIFDDQFSVERPDGSNFTLKIRSTKLEDSAMYFCASSGGLLIPYEQYFGPGTRLTVT.

This sequence joins TRBV7-2 and TRBJ2-2; possible D gene TRBD1, 6 bases. Trimming stripped 3 bases from V and 2 bases from J, with 10 bases between. Germline CDR1 reads SGHTA; CDR2 reads FQGNSA. CDR3 length: 15 amino acids. The CDR3 spells CASSLTGANTGELFF. DNA of the CDR3: TGTGCCAGCAGCTTGACAGGAGCTAACACCGGGGAGCTGTTTTTT.

This chain links TRBV10-1 with TRBJ1-2, with a possible D match to TRBD1 (5 bases). Germline-derived CDR1 and CDR2 are WNHNN and SYGVQD (reference sequence). There are 14 residues in the CDR3. V lost 8 bases, J lost 1 base, and 14 bases lay in between. As DNA, the CDR3 is TGCGCCAGCGCCCCGGCAGGGATTAACTATGGCTACACCTTC. Protein: CASAPAGINYGYTF.

This rearrangement joins TRBV5-1 to TRBJ1-2; tentatively, D is TRBD1 (6 bases). V shed 7 bases and J shed 4 bases, with 17 bases lying between them. CDR3 length: 14 residues. Germline V gives CDR1 SGHRS, CDR2 YFSETQ. This CDR3 reads CASSDPAGVYGYTF. DNA of the CDR3: TGCGCCAGCTCCGACCCCGCAGGGGTCTATGGCTACACCTTC.

The gene calls are TRBV4-3 and TRBJ2-7; 7 bases align to TRBD2. Unmatched junction bases numbered 15, after V lost 1 base and J lost 6 bases. This CDR3 spans 17 amino acids. The germline CDR1 and CDR2 sequences are LGHNA and YSLEER. The CDR3 DNA reads as TGCGCCAGCAGCCAAGCGGTTGGGTCAGCCGGGGGGTCCGAGCAGTACTTC. Encoded protein: CASSQAVGSAGGSEQYF.

The rearrangement joins TRBV6-5 to TRBJ1-4; no clear D gene. Trimming left V 8 bases short and J 8 bases short, with 12 bases between. The length of the CDR3 is 12 residues. CDR1 and CDR2 from the germline V gene are MNHEY and SVGAGI. The CDR3 DNA is TGTGCCAGCGGGTGGAGTAAGGAAAAACTGTTTTTT. This translates into CASGWSKEKLFF.

The table lists this clone with a count of one. This rearrangement joins TRBV6-4 to TRBJ1-2, with 8 positions matching TRBD1. The germline V gene encodes CDR1 MRHNA and CDR2 SNTAGT. Losses at the gene ends were 6 bases for V and 8 bases for J; bases not matched to a gene: 8. The CDR3 loop spans 13 amino acids. In DNA form, the CDR3 reads TGTGCCAGCAGAAACGGACAGGGTGAAGGCTACACCTTC. The encoded protein is CASRNGQGEGYTF.

This clone was seen just once. V gene TRBV10-2 combines with J gene TRBJ2-7, with 8 positions matching TRBD1. After removal of 10 bases from V and 3 bases from J, the junction contained 2 bases not matched to a gene. CDR1 is WSHSY, CDR2 SAAADI, per germline. CDR3 length: 11 amino acids. CDR3 sequence reads: CATTGGYEQYF. CDR3 DNA: TGCGCCACCACAGGGGGCTACGAGCAGTACTTC.

The rearrangement uses TRBV28 and TRBJ2-7; D unresolved. Per germline, CDR1 MDHEN and CDR2 SYDVKM. The CDR3 spans 13 residues. V gave up 6 bases and J gave up 2 bases, with 11 bases separating them. The CDR3 reads CASRRDPAYEQYF. The CDR3 DNA is TGTGCCAGCAGGCGTGACCCAGCCTACGAGCAGTACTTC.

The chain joins TRBV2 to TRBJ2-7; tentative D call: TRBD2 (6 bases). The V end was cut by 8 bases, the J end by 2 bases, with 10 bases between. Germline lookup yields CDR1 SNHLY and CDR2 FYNNEI. There are 12 residues in the CDR3. CDR3 amino acids: CASVGLTYEQYF. The CDR3 bases are TGTGCCAGCGTAGGACTAACCTACGAGCAGTACTTC.

The rearrangement links TRBV28 to TRBJ1-4; possibly TRBD1 for D (5 bases). The germline V gene encodes CDR1 MDHEN and CDR2 SYDVKM. The CDR3 totals 14 residues. The V gene lost 6 bases and the J gene lost 1 base, with 9 bases spanning the gap. CDR3 DNA sequence: TGTGCCAGCAGCACAGGCATAACTAATGAAAAACTGTTTTTT. Protein: CASSTGITNEKLFF.